Given below is one T cell receptor beta chain in context. Its target is not known. Researchers ran eight separate cDNA reactions for each sample. TCRdb reprocessed the 5' RACE reads and keeps a single row for each CDR3 protein, giving no DNA. The sample has 150,000 or so distinct CDR3 sequences, and its top ten clones hold less than 7.5%. The data originate from a study of monozygotic twins with inflammatory bowel disease. Study-wide points: It was in IBD patients that TCRbeta diversity (inverse Simpson) was lower than in healthy co-twins.

Germline-derived CDR1 and CDR2 are GTSNPN and SVGIG (reference sequence). The CDR3 has 13 residues. Total RNA from whole blood was isolated with no T cell sorting. Sequenced input: blood. The chain carries TRBV30 and TRBJ2-5. The clonotype was recovered from a human donor with ulcerative colitis or Crohn's disease, or a healthy co-twin of an affected twin (not recorded which). Here the CDR3 reads CAWSVQHRETQYF.